One and the same sample provided the 3 T cell receptor beta chains below, sequenced in a study of Ad26.COV2.S vaccination and SARS-CoV-2 variants (dated by TCRdb to about 2021). The method behind the library was the immunoSEQ multiplex PCR assay. Drawn from immuneACCESS, this table holds only the in-frame rearrangements with V and J called that TCRdb kept. Clones are partly lost; checked studies trace under half to an unresolved V gene and leave the rest unexplained. The sample contains roughly 350,000 clones, about 85% of them found a single time. The ten most abundant clones make up about 6.4% of the sample. Interpreted using the paper, the treatment or condition label stands for: around 19 received Ad26.COV2.S at low or high dose, single or two shots; 5 received placebo; per-sample allocation not given. For vaccine and placebo recipients, the sequenced repertoires came from samples collected on day 63 after the first injection.

The specimen comprised peripheral blood, sampled in a trial of Ad26.COV2.S vaccine versus placebo. The receptor set was obtained from a person aged 18 to 59 who received the Ad26.COV2.S COVID-19 vaccine or a placebo.

This clone has only a few counts. The chain joins TRBV30 to TRBJ1-1; D call uncertain. Germline CDR1 reads GTSNPN; CDR2 reads SVGIG (reference sequence). V was pared by 3 bases and J by 3 bases, with 8 bases between. The CDR3 sequence is 12 residues long. The CDR3 reads CAWRRSDTEAFF. CDR3 bases: TGTGCCTGGAGGAGGTCGGACACTGAAGCTTTCTTT. The entire variable domain, with the rest obtained from reference TRBV30 and TRBJ1-1, is as follows: SQTIHQWPATLVQPVGSPLSLECTVEGTSNPNLYWYRQAAGRGLQLLFYSVGIGQISSEVPQNLSASRPQDRQFILSSKKLLLSDSGFYLCAWRRSDTEAFFGQGTRLTVV.

This rearrangement joins TRBV7-2 to TRBJ2-7; 14 bases fit TRBD2. Per germline, CDR1 SGHTA and CDR2 FQGNSA. The CDR3 is 16 amino acids. Trimming at V came to 1 base and at J to 4 bases, leaving 3 bases not matched to a gene. The DNA of the CDR3 is TGTGCCAGCAGCTTAGGACTAGCGGGAGGGGGATACGAGCAGTACTTC. Encoded protein: CASSLGLAGGGYEQYF.

J is TRBJ1-1 and V is TRBV7-9; D is ambiguous. This CDR3 is 13 amino acids long. Germline V gene data show CDR1 as SEHNR and CDR2 as FQNEAQ (reference sequence). V lost 6 bases and J 4 bases, leaving 12 bases between the germline ends. The CDR3 region is CASRLVVGTEAFF. CDR3 coding DNA: TGTGCCAGCAGGCTTGTAGTCGGCACTGAAGCTTTCTTT.